This T cell receptor (beta chain) is drawn from a study of STAT5B mutations in CD4+ large granular lymphocyte leukemia. In the authors' methods: A productive frequency of 2.59 x 10-5 was the lowest detectable. TCRdb's copy holds only in-frame clones and misses some; the assay was immunoSEQ multiplex PCR. V, J and clone size reflect that table, while D and trimming were determined from the DNA. Among fewer than 5,000 clones listed, 85% to 90% were seen once. V was clipped by 3 bases and J by 6 bases; unmatched bases: 12. CDR3 length equals 18 residues. The germline V gene has CDR1 MNHEY and CDR2 SMNVEV (reference sequence).

What was sequenced was PBMCs. The chain combines TRBV27 with TRBJ1-6; 9 bases agree with TRBD1. This clonotype originated in a middle-aged man with CD4+ T-cell large granular lymphocyte leukemia. The CDR3 DNA follows: TGTGCCAGCAGTTTGTCGGAAGAGGGGACAGGGCCTAATTCACCCCTCCACTTT. This codes for CASSLSEEGTGPNSPLHF.